The clone carrying this T cell receptor (beta chain) was recorded many times. The CDR3 is 15 residues long. Trimming left V 1 base short and J 4 bases short, with 13 bases between. Germline assignment: CDR1 SGHAT and CDR2 FQNNGV. Using its own MiXCR run on the 5' RACE reads, TCRdb lists one record per CDR3 protein. The table includes approximately 60,000 distinct CDR3 sequences, roughly 4.6% detected once. The sample comes from a study of neurological immune-mediated disorders. The V gene is TRBV11-2, the J gene TRBJ2-5; D might be TRBD1 (5 bases). Sequencing input: PBMCs. This clonotype was sampled from a man in his forties or fifties with multiple sclerosis. CDR3 sequence (DNA): TGTGCCAGCAGCTTAGTTGGACAACCGGGAGAGACCCAGTACTTC. Translating gives CASSLVGQPGETQYF.